This T cell receptor (beta chain) derives from a study of blood T cell repertoires in COVID-19. This clone was seen once. TCRdb's table, derived via immunoSEQ multiplex PCR, lists solely in-frame clones and lacks some. The table shows 150,000 to 200,000 clones, with about 92% occurring only once. Germline trimming cut 4 bases from V and 2 bases from J; bases unmatched to any gene: 4. The CDR3 contains 15 residues. Looked up from germline, CDR1 is SGHRS and CDR2 is YFSETQ. V usage is TRBV5-1 and J usage is TRBJ2-7; 12 bases fit TRBD2. The receptor comes from a man aged 60 to 69 with active or convalescent COVID-19. The sample consisted of peripheral blood. CDR3: CASSLAGGLTYEQYF. The CDR3 DNA is TGCGCCAGCAGCCTAGCGGGAGGGCTTACCTACGAGCAGTACTTC.